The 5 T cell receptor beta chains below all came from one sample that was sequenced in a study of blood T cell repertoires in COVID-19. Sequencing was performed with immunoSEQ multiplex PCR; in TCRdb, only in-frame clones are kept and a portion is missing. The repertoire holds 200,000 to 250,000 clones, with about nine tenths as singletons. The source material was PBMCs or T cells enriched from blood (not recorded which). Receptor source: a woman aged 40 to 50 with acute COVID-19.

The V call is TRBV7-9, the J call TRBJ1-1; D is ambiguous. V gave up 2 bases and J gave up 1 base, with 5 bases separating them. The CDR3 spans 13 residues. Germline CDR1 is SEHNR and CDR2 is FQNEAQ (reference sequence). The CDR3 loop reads CASSLRANTEAFF. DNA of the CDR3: TGTGCCAGCAGCTTACGAGCGAACACTGAAGCTTTCTTT.

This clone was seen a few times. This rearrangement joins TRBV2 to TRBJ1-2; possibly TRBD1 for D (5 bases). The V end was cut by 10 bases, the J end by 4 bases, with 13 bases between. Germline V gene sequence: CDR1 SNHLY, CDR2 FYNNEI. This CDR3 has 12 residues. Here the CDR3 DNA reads TGTGCCATTTCCGACAGTTTCTATGGCTACACCTTC. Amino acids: CAISDSFYGYTF.

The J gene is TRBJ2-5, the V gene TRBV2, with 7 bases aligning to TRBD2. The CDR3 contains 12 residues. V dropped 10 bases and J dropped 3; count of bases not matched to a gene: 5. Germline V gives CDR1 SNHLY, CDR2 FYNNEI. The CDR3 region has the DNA TGTGCCATCACGGGGGGAAAAGAGACCCAGTACTTC. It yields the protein CAITGGKETQYF.

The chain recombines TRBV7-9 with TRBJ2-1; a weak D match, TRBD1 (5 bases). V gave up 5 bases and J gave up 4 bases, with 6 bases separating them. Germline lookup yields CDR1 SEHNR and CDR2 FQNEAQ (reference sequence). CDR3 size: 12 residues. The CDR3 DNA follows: TGTGCCAGCAGCAACAGGTACAATGAGCAGTTCTTC. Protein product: CASSNRYNEQFF.

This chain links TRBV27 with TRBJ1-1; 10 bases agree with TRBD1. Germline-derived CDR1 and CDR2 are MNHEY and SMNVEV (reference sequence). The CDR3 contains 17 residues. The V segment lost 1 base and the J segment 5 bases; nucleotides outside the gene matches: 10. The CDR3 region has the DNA TGTGCCAGCAGTTTATATTCGATTCGGACAGGGGGAACTGAAGCTTTCTTT. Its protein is CASSLYSIRTGGTEAFF.